This T cell receptor beta chain is drawn from a study of PD-L1 blockade in urothelial cancer. General study points: Durable-benefit patients had greater expansion of tumor-associated blood clones at 3 weeks.

The sample holds a few counts of this clone. The antigen remains undetermined. The data were produced by immunoSEQ multiplex PCR, yet TCRdb's version contains in-frame clones alone and is incomplete. The sample holds more than 35,000 clones, roughly 82% seen once. Germline CDR1 is SGHVS and CDR2 is FNYEAQ. This CDR3 is built from 16 residues. Deletions cut 1 base from V and 3 bases from J, with 15 bases between. Sampling of each patient yielded between 1 and 8 specimens, collected pretreatment and on-treatment. The sequence was collected from a man in his 70s with urothelial cancer. The chain links TRBV7-6 to TRBJ1-1, with a possible D match to TRBD1 (5 bases). This material consisted of PBMCs, taken around atezolizumab (anti-PD-L1) treatment. As DNA, the CDR3 is TGTGCCAGCAGCTTAGGCTATTGGAGGGGATACACTGAAGCTTTCTTT. The encoded protein is CASSLGYWRGYTEAFF.